This TCR beta chain was captured in a study of T cell responses to AZD1222 COVID-19 vaccine. Clones were sequenced by immunoSEQ multiplex PCR, and TCRdb holds only the in-frame ones, with some missing. The sample shows 130,000 to 150,000 clones, 90% to 95% of them seen only once. The CDR3 loop spans 13 amino acids. Trimming took off 2 bases at V and 2 bases at J, with 6 bases between the two ends. Germline-derived CDR1 and CDR2 are MDHEN and SYDVKM. The sequence derives from an adult in good health. The rearrangement joins TRBV28 to TRBJ2-5, with D tentatively TRBD1 (5 bases). The material sequenced was peripheral blood, taken on day 0 of AZD1222 vaccination. The CDR3 protein is CASSLRQQETQYF. The CDR3 coding sequence is TGTGCCAGCAGTTTAAGACAGCAAGAGACCCAGTACTTC.